Listed here are 9 T cell receptor beta chains from one sample, sequenced in a study of blood T cell repertoires in COVID-19. Only in-frame clones appear in the TCRdb table, and some are missing; sequencing was by immunoSEQ multiplex PCR. The sample records roughly 330,000 clones, roughly 86% being singletons. Sample: peripheral blood. These receptor sequences come from a woman aged 50 to 60 with acute or convalescent COVID-19.

The V call is TRBV7-8, the J call TRBJ2-2; TRBD1 might be the D (6 bases). The V gene's germline CDR1 is SGHVS and CDR2 FQNEAQ. With 8 bases removed from V and 0 bases from J, the gap between germline ends came to 19 bases. The CDR3 loop spans 17 amino acids. The CDR3 region has the DNA TGTGCCAGCGCCTCATCAGGGGCCCTCGCGAACACCGGGGAGCTGTTTTTT. Translated: CASASSGALANTGELFF. The full variable domain, in which reference TRBV7-8 and TRBJ2-2 provide the parts outside the CDR3, is GAGVSQSPRYKVAKRGQDVALRCDPISGHVSLFWYQQALGQGPEFLTYFQNEAQLDKSGLPSDRFFAERPEGSVSTLKIQRTQQEDSAVYLCASASSGALANTGELFFGEGSRLTVL.

The V call is TRBV19, the J call TRBJ2-7; TRBD1 agrees at 9 bases. Trimming removed 8 bases from V and 0 bases from J; junction bases left unmatched: 5. The length of the CDR3 is 14 residues. In germline, CDR1 is LNHDA, CDR2 SQIVND (reference sequence). CDR3 sequence: CASAGQGSSYEQYF. The CDR3 DNA sequence: TGTGCCAGTGCCGGACAGGGGAGCTCCTACGAGCAGTACTTC.

This clone was observed a single time. V usage is TRBV2 and J usage is TRBJ2-5; 7 bases agree with TRBD2. CDR1 is SNHLY, CDR2 FYNNEI, per germline. The CDR3 spans 13 residues. V was pared by 11 bases and J by 0 bases, with 6 bases of the junction left unmatched. For the CDR3, the DNA is TGTGCCGCTAATCTAGCGGACCAAGAGACCCAGTACTTC. Protein product: CAANLADQETQYF.

The chain carries TRBV19 and TRBJ1-4, with 8 bases fitting TRBD1. V shed 3 bases, J shed 2 bases, and the junction held 5 bases outside the gene matches. Germline values: CDR1 LNHDA, CDR2 SQIVND (reference sequence). The CDR3 has 16 residues. The CDR3 reads CASSISTGGTNEKLFF. CDR3 nucleotide sequence: TGTGCCAGTAGTATCTCAACAGGGGGTACTAATGAAAAACTGTTTTTT.

In this sample, this clone turned up a few times. This chain links TRBV7-8 with TRBJ2-7; tentative D call: TRBD1 (5 bases). The CDR3 totals 14 residues. Deletions cut 1 base from V and 1 base from J, with 8 bases between. Germline CDR1 is SGHVS and CDR2 is FQNEAQ. CDR3 residues: CASSLGRQSYEQYF. CDR3 coding DNA: TGTGCCAGCAGCTTAGGGAGACAGTCCTACGAGCAGTACTTC.

The chain links TRBV9 to TRBJ2-3, with 11 bases matching TRBD2. The germline gives CDR1 SGDLS, CDR2 YYNGEE. The junction had 8 bases not matched to a gene; V was cut back by 3 bases and J by 2 bases. This CDR3 is 17 amino acids long. CDR3 sequence reads: CASSGRLAGHDTDTQYF. The CDR3 DNA sequence: TGTGCCAGCAGCGGCCGACTAGCGGGACACGACACAGATACGCAGTATTTT.

This chain links TRBV7-3 with TRBJ2-7, with 8 positions matching TRBD2. There are 14 residues in the CDR3. Germline assignment: CDR1 SGHTA and CDR2 FQGTGA. V lost 5 bases to trimming and J lost 3 bases; unmatched junction nucleotides: 6. CDR3 nucleotides: TGTGCCAGCAGCCCCGGTAGCGGGAACTACGAGCAGTACTTC. This codes for CASSPGSGNYEQYF.

Only one count was recorded for this clone. The chain uses TRBV9 and TRBJ1-1; D might be TRBD1 (5 bases). The ends were cut back, 0 bases at V and 4 bases at J, with 10 bases in the middle. Germline CDR1 SGDLS, CDR2 YYNGEE. The CDR3 extends over 14 amino acids. The CDR3 DNA follows: TGTGCCAGCAGCGTAGGGGGGGGAACCACTGAAGCTTTCTTT. As protein: CASSVGGGTTEAFF.

The V and J genes are TRBV7-3 and TRBJ2-3; D is unresolved. The CDR3 runs 12 residues. V was clipped by 5 bases and J by 6 bases, with 9 bases between them. Germline V gene sequence: CDR1 SGHTA, CDR2 FQGTGA. CDR3 in amino acids: CASSPAADTQYF. Written as DNA, the CDR3 is TGTGCCAGCAGCCCGGCAGCGGATACGCAGTATTTT.